What follows are 12 T cell receptor beta chains derived from one specimen sequenced in a study of T cell changes during pregnancy in multiple sclerosis. The table came from immunoSEQ multiplex PCR; TCRdb's copy has only in-frame clones and leaves some out. Here the sample spans some 30,000 clones, about 91% being singletons. The specimen comprised peripheral blood, sampled in the first trimester of pregnancy. Every receptor here comes from a female donor in good health, enrolled as a control in a pregnancy study.

This chain links TRBV4-3 with TRBJ2-7, with D unclear. CDR1 is LGHNA, CDR2 YSLEER, per germline. The CDR3 has 13 amino acids. Trimming removed 0 bases at V and 2 bases at J, with 5 bases between. The CDR3 region is CASSQDSAYEQYF. The CDR3 bases are TGCGCCAGCAGCCAAGACAGCGCCTACGAGCAGTACTTC.

V gene TRBV19 combines with J gene TRBJ1-4; D is unclear. Germline assignment: CDR1 LNHDA and CDR2 SQIVND (reference sequence). CDR3 size: 14 residues. V lost 3 bases, J lost 4 bases, and 9 bases lay in between. This CDR3 reads CASSMGRLNEKLFF. The CDR3 DNA reads as TGTGCCAGTAGTATGGGCAGGCTTAATGAAAAACTGTTTTTT. Together with reference TRBV19 and TRBJ1-4, the CDR3 gives the full variable domain: DGGITQSPKYLFRKEGQNVTLSCEQNLNHDAMYWYRQDPGQGLRLIYYSQIVNDFQKGDIAEGYSVSREKKESFPLTVTSAQKNPTAFYLCASSMGRLNEKLFFGSGTQLSVL.

This clone was seen just once. In DNA form, the CDR3 reads TGTGCCAGCAGCGACGACCCAGGGTCCGGAAACACCATATATTTT. Its protein product is CASSDDPGSGNTIYF. The chain joins TRBV7-6 to TRBJ1-3, with a tentative D call TRBD1 (5 bases). V lost 5 bases and J lost 4, with 15 bases in between. The CDR3 covers 15 residues. Germline V gives CDR1 SGHVS, CDR2 FNYEAQ.

The chain recombines TRBV6-5 with TRBJ1-1, with no clear D. Germline CDR1 MNHEY, CDR2 SVGAGI. This CDR3 is 12 amino acids long. Trimming removed 6 bases at V and 10 bases at J, with 15 bases between. In nucleotides, the CDR3 is TGTGCCAGCAGGGGTAACGAGGTGACAGCTTTCTTT. Its translation is CASRGNEVTAFF.

This clone was counted between two and nine times. The rearrangement joins TRBV7-2 to TRBJ1-1; 8 bases fit TRBD1. The V and J ends lost 4 bases and 1 base, in that order; junction bases with no gene match: 2. The CDR3 runs 14 residues. Germline CDR1 and CDR2: SGHTA and FQGNSA. The CDR3 sequence: CASSSGQGNTEAFF. CDR3 nucleotides: TGTGCCAGCAGCTCCGGACAGGGGAACACTGAAGCTTTCTTT.

The J gene is TRBJ1-5, the V gene TRBV30, with D hard to call. Trimming left V 3 bases short and J 0 bases short, with 15 bases between. This CDR3 region has 16 residues. CDR1 is GTSNPN and CDR2 is SVGIG in the germline V gene (reference sequence). The CDR3 bases are TGTGCCTGGAGCGGAGGGCGGACTATTAGCAATCAGCCCCAGCATTTT. As protein: CAWSGGRTISNQPQHF.

The chain combines TRBV19 with TRBJ2-7; possible D gene TRBD2, 5 bases. CDR3 length equals 15 residues. The V and J ends lost 3 bases and 4 bases respectively, with 16 bases between them. The germline V gene encodes CDR1 LNHDA and CDR2 SQIVND (reference sequence). The CDR3, as DNA: TGTGCCAGTAGTATGGGAAGCGGAGGAATTTACGAGCAGTACTTC. Translation gives CASSMGSGGIYEQYF.

This clone appeared a few times. This chain links TRBV5-1 with TRBJ2-2; TRBD2 matches 9 bases. The CDR3 sequence is 15 residues long. With 6 bases clipped from V and 5 bases from J, the junction kept 8 bases outside the gene matches. Germline V gives CDR1 SGHRS, CDR2 YFSETQ. CDR3 sequence: CASKEPSGITGELFF. The CDR3 bases are TGCGCCAGCAAAGAGCCTAGCGGGATTACCGGGGAGCTGTTTTTT.

CDR3 nucleotide sequence: TGTGCCAGCACTAACGACAGGGGGCGCGGAGCTTTCTTT. Translating it yields CASTNDRGRGAFF. The chain combines TRBV6-5 with TRBJ1-1, with TRBD1 matching over 10 bases. This CDR3 is 13 amino acids long. J was trimmed by 10 bases and V by 7 bases; bases with no gene match: 9. The germline CDR1 and CDR2 sequences are MNHEY and SVGAGI.

The chain combines TRBV6-4 with TRBJ2-2; TRBD2 matches 13 bases. CDR3 size: 15 residues. V lost 4 bases to trimming and J lost 4 bases; unmatched junction nucleotides: 0. Germline-derived CDR1 and CDR2 are MRHNA and SNTAGT. CDR3 bases: TGTGCCAGCAGTGGGACTAGCGGGAGCACCGGGGAGCTGTTTTTT. Translation gives CASSGTSGSTGELFF.

The chain couples TRBV29-1 to TRBJ2-1, with 7 bases identical to TRBD2. The germline gives CDR1 SQVTM, CDR2 ANQGSEA. V shed 2 bases, J shed 15 bases, and the junction held 7 bases outside the gene matches. The CDR3 spans 11 residues. The CDR3 region is CSVERGSSPFF. CDR3 nucleotides: TGCAGCGTTGAACGCGGGAGTAGCCCGTTCTTC.

The J gene is TRBJ1-1, the V gene TRBV6-6; 7 bases fit TRBD1. CDR1 is MNHNY, CDR2 SVGAGI, per germline (reference sequence). CDR3 length: 15 residues. V dropped 2 bases and J dropped 1; count of bases not matched to a gene: 4. The CDR3 DNA follows: TGTGCCAGCAGTTACGATCGACAGGGGAACACTGAAGCTTTCTTT. It is translated as CASSYDRQGNTEAFF.